Listed below are T cell receptor beta chains from one sample, sequenced in a study of blood T cell repertoires in COVID-19. Clones were read by immunoSEQ multiplex PCR, and TCRdb kept only the in-frame ones, dropping some. In the table there are about 320,000 clones, around nine tenths of which are singletons. The specimen sequenced was peripheral blood. All receptors derive from a woman aged 25 to 39 with COVID-19, enrolled during active disease. Both conserved end residues are part of each CDR3. The order of the fields is J gene, clone size, D gene, V gene, CDR3 DNA, CDR3 protein. A D gene is named only where the DNA matches it firmly. Clone sizes are given selectively: once, few, many, or a class where the clone is expanded.

TRBJ1-5	.	.	TRBV7-9	TGTGCCAGCAGCCCAGCCGGGGGTAGTCAGCCCCAGCATTTT	CASSPAGGSQPQHF
TRBJ1-2	.	.	TRBV11-2	TGTGCCAGCACCTCCGGGTCCGGCTATGGCTACACCTTC	CASTSGSGYGYTF
TRBJ1-1	.	.	TRBV2	TGTGCCAGCAGTACGGACAGTGAAGCTTTCTTT	CASSTDSEAFF
TRBJ2-1	.	TRBD1	TRBV5-4	TGTGCCAGCAGCCCAGGACAGGGCTATGAGCAGTTCTTC	CASSPGQGYEQFF
TRBJ2-7	.	.	TRBV27	TGTGCCAGCAGTTACGGGACACTACCCTACGAGCAGTACTTC	CASSYGTLPYEQYF
TRBJ1-1	.	.	TRBV5-5	TGTGCCAGCAGCTGGGGAGGACGGATCGGCACTGAAGCTTTCTTT	CASSWGGRIGTEAFF
TRBJ1-2	.	TRBD1	TRBV5-4	TGTGCCAGCAGCTTCTCACAGGGGGCCTATGGCTACACCTTC	CASSFSQGAYGYTF
TRBJ1-4	.	TRBD1	TRBV19	TGTGCCAGTAGTCCCAGACAGGGGCGCGCATCCAATGAAAAACTGTTTTTT	CASSPRQGRASNEKLFF
TRBJ1-4	.	.	TRBV7-6	TGTGCCAGCAGCTTAGAGGGGAATAATGAAAAACTGTTTTTT	CASSLEGNNEKLFF
TRBJ2-7	.	TRBD1	TRBV15	TGTGCCACCAGCCCCGGGACAGGGGGCTACGAGCAGTACTTC	CATSPGTGGYEQYF
TRBJ1-5	.	.	TRBV27	TGTGCCAGCAGTACCCGGACGGGGTATGAGCATTTT	CASSTRTGYEHF
TRBJ1-1	.	.	TRBV19	TGTGCCAGTAGTATCACCGTGGCCAACACTGAAGCTTTCTTT	CASSITVANTEAFF
TRBJ1-2	.	TRBD1	TRBV14	TGTGCCAGCAGCCGGGACAGGAACTATGGCTACACCTTC	CASSRDRNYGYTF
TRBJ1-2	.	.	TRBV11-2	TGTGCCAGCAGCTCCCTTTATGGCTACACCTTC	CASSSLYGYTF
TRBJ2-3	.	TRBD2	TRBV5-1	TGCGCCAGCAGCTGGGCCGTCCTAGCGGGGGTTATCGCAGATACGCAGTATTTT	CASSWAVLAGVIADTQYF
TRBJ1-1	few	.	TRBV12-3/TRBV12-4	TGTGCCAGCTGGGACTCCAGGAACACTGAAGCTTTCTTT	CASWDSRNTEAFF
TRBJ1-5	.	.	TRBV30	TGTGCCTGGAGTGTACACGGAGATCAGCCCCAGCATTTT	CAWSVHGDQPQHF
TRBJ2-7	.	.	TRBV7-9	TGTGCCAGCAGCCCAAAGGGGGGGGGATCGTTGTACGAGCAGTACTTC	CASSPKGGGSLYEQYF
TRBJ2-3	.	.	TRBV4-1	TGCGCCAGCAGCCGCGGGACTCAGGCTGATACGCAGTATTTT	CASSRGTQADTQYF
TRBJ1-1	once	.	TRBV18	TGTGCCAGCTCATCCGCAGGTCGCCCTGAAGCTTTCTTT	CASSSAGRPEAFF
TRBJ2-3	.	.	TRBV24-1	TGTGCCACCAGTGACTCAAGGGAGAGCACAGATACGCAGTATTTT	CATSDSRESTDTQYF
TRBJ2-7	.	.	TRBV27	TGTGCCAGCAGTTTAACAGGGAATCAGGCCTACGAGCAGTACTTC	CASSLTGNQAYEQYF
TRBJ2-3	.	TRBD2	TRBV4-1	TGCGCCAGCAGCCAACGAGCGGGGGCCGTCACAGATACGCAGTATTTT	CASSQRAGAVTDTQYF
TRBJ1-2	.	TRBD1	TRBV5-4	TGTGCCAGCAGCTTTGGGACAGGAGGCTATGGCTACACCTTC	CASSFGTGGYGYTF
TRBJ2-7	.	.	TRBV19	TGTGCCAGTTCCCTCCAGGTTGGAGGCGAGCAGTACTTC	CASSLQVGGEQYF
TRBJ1-4	once	.	TRBV4-2	TGTGCCAGCAGCCAAGAAGCACAGGGTGAAAAACTGTTTTTT	CASSQEAQGEKLFF
TRBJ1-2	.	TRBD1	TRBV5-6	TGTGCCAGCAGCTTGCGGCAGGGGGGTGGCTACACCTTC	CASSLRQGGGYTF
TRBJ2-1	.	TRBD2	TRBV9	TGTGCCAGCAGCGCCCGACTAGCGGGGGGGAACAATGAGCAGTTCTTC	CASSARLAGGNNEQFF
TRBJ2-3	few	TRBD2	TRBV5-4	TGTGCCAGCAATAGCGGGGGGGCGATCGATACGCAGTATTTT	CASNSGGAIDTQYF
TRBJ1-1	.	TRBD1	TRBV6-4	TGTGCCAGCAGGACCGGGACAGGGGGCGCGGGAACTGAAGCTTTCTTT	CASRTGTGGAGTEAFF
TRBJ2-7	.	TRBD1	TRBV5-1	TGCGCCAGCGAGAAGACAGGGGGCTCCTACGAGCAGTACTTC	CASEKTGGSYEQYF
TRBJ2-7	few	TRBD1	TRBV7-9	TGTGCCAGCAGCTTCCCTCTGACAGGGAACTACGAGCAGTACTTC	CASSFPLTGNYEQYF
TRBJ1-3	few	.	TRBV15	TGTGCCACCAGCAGAGGCCTCTCCGGGGGGGACTCTGGAAACACCATATATTTT	CATSRGLSGGDSGNTIYF
TRBJ1-3	.	.	TRBV5-1	TGCGCCAGCAGCTTATTGTTAGGGGGCTCTGGAAACACCATATATTTT	CASSLLLGGSGNTIYF
TRBJ2-7	once	.	TRBV7-9	TGTGCCAGCAGCTTAGTGGCGGCTAGAGGCTCCTACGAGCAGTACTTC	CASSLVAARGSYEQYF
TRBJ1-6	.	.	TRBV7-9	TGTGCCAGCAGCTTAGGGCGGGGCGCGGGCAATTCACCCCTCCACTTT	CASSLGRGAGNSPLHF
TRBJ1-3	.	.	TRBV6-5	TGTGCCAGCAGCCCCGGGGGGTTCGGAAACACCATATATTTT	CASSPGGFGNTIYF
TRBJ1-1	.	.	TRBV9	TGTGCCAGCACTTTTGGGGGCGCGTCGGGCACTGAAGCTTTCTTT	CASTFGGASGTEAFF
TRBJ1-3	.	.	TRBV4-2	TGTGCCAGCAGCCAAGATTCGCGGCAGATTGGAAACACCATATATTTT	CASSQDSRQIGNTIYF
TRBJ2-7	.	TRBD2	TRBV2	TGTGCCAGCAGTGGACTAGCGAGGTTTGGGGAGCAGTACTTC	CASSGLARFGEQYF
TRBJ1-4	.	.	TRBV2	TGTGCCAGCAGTGCCGGGACAAGTTCAACTAATGAAAAACTGTTTTTT	CASSAGTSSTNEKLFF
TRBJ2-7	few	.	TRBV4-2	TGTGCCAGCAGCCACCCCCAGGCGGGGACTGAACTTTACTCCTACGAGCAGTACTTC	CASSHPQAGTELYSYEQYF
TRBJ2-2	once	TRBD2	TRBV25-1	TGTGCCAGGGGGCCCTTTATAGCGGGGCTGAACACCGGGGAGCTGTTTTTT	CARGPFIAGLNTGELFF
TRBJ2-7	.	TRBD1	TRBV15	TGTGCCACTTCTAGGGACAGGGGAAGGTCCTACGAGCAGTACTTC	CATSRDRGRSYEQYF
TRBJ2-1	.	.	TRBV28	TGTGCCAGCAGTTTAAGCCGAGGGGAGCAGTTCTTC	CASSLSRGEQFF
TRBJ1-2	.	.	TRBV24-1	TGTGCCACCAGTGACAGATACTATGGCTACACCTTC	CATSDRYYGYTF
TRBJ2-5	.	TRBD1	TRBV7-7	TGTGCCAGCAGCTTACTACCCGACAGGGGGCGGACCCAGTACTTC	CASSLLPDRGRTQYF
TRBJ1-1	.	.	TRBV5-1	TGCGCCAGCAGCTTGGACGGGGTCACTGAAGCTTTCTTT	CASSLDGVTEAFF
TRBJ2-3	.	TRBD2	TRBV5-4	TGTGCCAGCAGCGACGATAGGCGGGGGGGAGATACGCAGTATTTT	CASSDDRRGGDTQYF